The present entry profiles one TCR beta chain with its context. No cognate antigen has been identified for it. No much larger clone is present one base from it, and per-base qualities are unavailable. Participants in the prospective study were aged roughly 18 to 89 years, lived in over 20 United States geographic areas, and enrolled through a virtual design. In the prospective study, participants were assigned to cohorts based on the clinical history participants reported in a screening survey and a study questionnaire. A participant counted as exposed if, within 2 weeks of entering the study, that participant had been in contact with someone who had a PCR-confirmed or clinician-diagnosed COVID-19 case. Mobile phlebotomists in the prospective study collected whole blood, serum and a nasopharyngeal or oropharyngeal swab from every participant. Over a roughly 2-month period, participants in the prospective study had the option of providing additional blood draws and questionnaires. Prospective study blood samples were shipped either frozen or at room temperature before DNA extraction.

Reading from cysteine to phenylalanine, the CDR3 counts 15 amino acids. Only CDR3 DNA is held: 45 bases, read in frame from base 1. Deletion took 8 bases off V and 5 bases off J, with a span of 21 bases between the germline ends. The germline V gene encodes CDR1 KGHSH and CDR2 LQKENI. TCRbeta CDR3 regions were amplified from genomic DNA by means of the immunoSEQ Assay, a bias-controlled multiplex PCR. In the source study's methods: Nucleated cell counts per sample were estimated from amplification of reference gene primers within the assay. To quantify the absolute abundance of each unique TCRbeta CDR3 rearrangement, sequence reads were collapsed and filtered. For each sample, productive Simpson clonality was calculated as the square root of Simpson's diversity index over productive rearrangements. The table was pulled from immuneACCESS by TCRdb, which kept in-frame rearrangements only. Such tables lose some clones; where checked, under half of the loss comes from unresolved V genes, and the rest has no known cause. V and J calls plus clone size are reproduced from that table; the DNA served to infer D and trimming. This sample lists around 400,000 clones; 70% to 90% were detected once. The leading ten clones occupy approximately 1.5% of the sample.

These data come from a study of blood T cell repertoires in COVID-19 (dated by TCRdb to the early 2020s). Background for the entire study: Samples from collaborators originated in the United States, Italy and Spain and spanned both the acute and convalescent phases of COVID-19. A freely available public database, intended as a resource for researchers studying the immune response to SARS-CoV-2, is where the repertoires were released. The material from the prospective study consisted of cDNA or gDNA derived from T cells, B-cell-depleted T cells, or PBMCs. Samples came from the ongoing ImmuneRACE study (first 160 participants) plus 1,254 subjects from 6 global collaborators. HLA class I and class II types, where available, came from metadata supplied by the sample provider rather than from assay-based typing. Subjects who had been exposed to COVID-19, were actively infected with it, or had recovered from it provided the deeply sampled blood TCRbeta repertoires that made up the dataset. Nearly every sample came with metadata listing a de-identified subject ID, COVID-19 status, age in years and sex. Here is what the overall study found, with its caveats: How much clinical and demographic metadata was included differed by source and by participant, and the metadata was provided uncurated.

The chain joins TRBV18 to TRBJ1-1; TRBD1 is a weak D gene call, 6 bases matching. The specimen was PBMCs or T cells enriched from blood (not recorded which). This receptor was obtained from a woman between 18 and 29 years old who had been exposed to COVID-19. The DNA sequence is as follows: TGTGCCAGCCTACCTGAACAGGGTGGTAGGACTGAAGCTTTCTTT. This yields the protein CASLPEQGGRTEAFF. Outside the CDR3, residues come from the reference TRBV18 and TRBJ1-1 proteins, so the full variable domain is: NAGVMQNPRHLVRRRGQEARLRCSPMKGHSHVYWYRQLPEEGLKFMVYLQKENIIDESGMPKERFSAEFPKEGPSILRIQQVVRGDSAAYFCASLPEQGGRTEAFFGQGTRLTVV.